This note documents a single T cell receptor beta chain sequence. Antigen unknown. The CDR3 runs to 13 residues. CDR1 and CDR2 (germline): SGHRS, YFSETQ. V was pared by 6 bases and J by 2 bases, with 8 bases between. Assay used: immunoSEQ multiplex PCR; TCRdb lists only in-frame clones, some missing. Found here are roughly 1.4 million clones, approximately 98.5% of them singletons; the top ten hold 0.36%. The data derive from a study of shared clonotypes between healthy human individuals. Recent vaccinations or acute infections were absent in the healthy HIV-negative adult donors. Findings and caveats of the study: Only blood samples were collected, and tissue repertoires likely differ. Approximately 4.5% was the fraction of naive CD4 clonotypes found shared across a few donors. Among donors, the sharing of clonotypes was expected to be influenced by sequencing depth.

The sequence was obtained from a young man in good health. Sequencing was done on a sample of naive CD4+ T cells sorted from blood. Documented subset: CD45RA+ positively selected. V usage is TRBV5-1 and J usage is TRBJ2-2; D ambiguous. CDR3 amino acids: CASTARNTGELFF. The DNA of the CDR3 is TGCGCCAGCACGGCCAGAAACACCGGGGAGCTGTTTTTT. Based on the CDR3 plus reference TRBV5-1 and TRBJ2-2, the full variable domain is KAGVTQTPRYLIKTRGQQVTLSCSPISGHRSVSWYQQTPGQGLQFLFEYFSETQRNKGNFPGRFSGRQFSNSRSEMNVSTLELGDSALYLCASTARNTGELFFGEGSRLTVL.